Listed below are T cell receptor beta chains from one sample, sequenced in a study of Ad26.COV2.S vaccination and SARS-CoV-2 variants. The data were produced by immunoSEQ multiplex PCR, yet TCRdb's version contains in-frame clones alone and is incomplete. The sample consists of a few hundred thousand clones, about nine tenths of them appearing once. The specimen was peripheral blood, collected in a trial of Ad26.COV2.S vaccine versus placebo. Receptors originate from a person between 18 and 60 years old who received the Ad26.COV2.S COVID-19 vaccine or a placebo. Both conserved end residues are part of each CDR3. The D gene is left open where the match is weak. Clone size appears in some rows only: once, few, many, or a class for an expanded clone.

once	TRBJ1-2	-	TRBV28	CASSSDTTGGYTF	TGTGCCAGCAGCTCCGACACGACGGGCGGCTACACCTTC
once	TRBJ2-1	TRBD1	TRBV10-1	CASSRDRGYNEQFF	TGCGCCAGCAGCCGGGACAGGGGGTACAATGAGCAGTTCTTC
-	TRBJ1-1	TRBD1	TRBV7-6	CASTKTAGTGDTEAFF	TGTGCCAGCACCAAAACAGCCGGGACAGGGGACACTGAAGCTTTCTTT
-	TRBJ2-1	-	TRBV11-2	CASSSKQRASYNEQFF	TGTGCCAGCAGCTCTAAACAGAGGGCCTCCTACAATGAGCAGTTCTTC
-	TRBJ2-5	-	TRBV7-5	CARSLRETQYF	TGTGCCAGAAGCTTAAGGGAGACCCAGTACTTC
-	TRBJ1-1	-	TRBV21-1	CASSILREERNTEAFF	TGTGCCAGCAGCATTTTGCGGGAGGAGCGGAACACTGAAGCTTTCTTT
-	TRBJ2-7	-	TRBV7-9	CASSLSSSDSYEQYF	TGTGCCAGCAGCTTATCCTCCTCAGACTCCTACGAGCAGTACTTC
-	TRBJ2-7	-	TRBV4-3	CASSPILDGAYEQYF	TGCGCCAGCAGCCCCATACTCGACGGGGCCTACGAGCAGTACTTC
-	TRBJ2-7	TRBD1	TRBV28	CASSLWGGTGSSYEQYF	TGTGCCAGCAGTTTATGGGGCGGGACAGGGAGCTCCTACGAGCAGTACTTC
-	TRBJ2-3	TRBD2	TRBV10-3	CAIGELAGGYTDTQYF	TGTGCCATCGGAGAACTAGCGGGGGGCTACACAGATACGCAGTATTTT
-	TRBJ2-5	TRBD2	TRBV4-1	CASSPSGGQETQYF	TGCGCCAGCAGCCCTAGCGGGGGCCAAGAGACCCAGTACTTC
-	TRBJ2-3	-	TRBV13	CASSLRPAFTDTQYF	TGTGCCAGCAGCTTAAGGCCAGCTTTCACAGATACGCAGTATTTT
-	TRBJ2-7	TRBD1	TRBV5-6	CASSFNPGQGWYEQYF	TGTGCCAGCAGCTTTAACCCCGGACAGGGGTGGTACGAGCAGTACTTC
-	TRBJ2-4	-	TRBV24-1	CATSDSRVFHIQYF	TGTGCCACCAGTGATTCACGGGTTTTTCACATTCAGTACTTC
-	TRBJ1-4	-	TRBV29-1	CSVEVPATNEKLFF	TGCAGCGTTGAAGTCCCAGCAACTAATGAAAAACTGTTTTTT
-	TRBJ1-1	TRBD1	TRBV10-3	CAISGTYRGTEAFF	TGTGCCATCAGTGGAACATACAGGGGCACTGAAGCTTTCTTT
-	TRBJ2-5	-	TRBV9	CASSTHKERETQYF	TGTGCCAGCAGCACCCACAAAGAGAGGGAGACCCAGTACTTC
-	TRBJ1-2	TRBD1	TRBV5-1	CASSLGTGGNYGYTF	TGCGCCAGCAGCCTAGGGACAGGGGGTAACTATGGCTACACCTTC
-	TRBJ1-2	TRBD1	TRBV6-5	CASSLGQGAFYGYTF	TGTGCCAGCAGTTTAGGACAGGGGGCCTTCTATGGCTACACCTTC
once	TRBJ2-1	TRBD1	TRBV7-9	CASSSMTGPTYNEQFF	TGTGCCAGCAGCTCGATGACAGGGCCCACCTACAATGAGCAGTTCTTC
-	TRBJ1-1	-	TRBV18	CASSPHKDTEAFF	TGTGCCAGCTCACCGCATAAGGACACTGAAGCTTTCTTT
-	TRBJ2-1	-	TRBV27	CASSLQESSYNEQFF	TGTGCCAGCAGTCTACAGGAGAGCTCCTACAATGAGCAGTTCTTC
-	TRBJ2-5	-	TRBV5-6	CASSLPASRQETQYF	TGTGCCAGCAGCTTACCGGCTAGCCGGCAAGAGACCCAGTACTTC
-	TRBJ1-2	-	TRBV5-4	CASSLGTELGLGYTF	TGTGCCAGCAGCTTGGGGACAGAATTAGGGCTTGGCTACACCTTC
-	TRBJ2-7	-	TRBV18	CASSPDPYEQYF	TGTGCCAGCTCACCAGATCCTTACGAGCAGTACTTC
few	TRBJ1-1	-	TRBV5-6	CASSLLRLEAGLIGAFF	TGTGCCAGCAGCTTGTTACGGCTGGAGGCAGGACTTATTGGGGCTTTCTTT
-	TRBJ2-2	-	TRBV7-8	CASSYDFAVSGRGTGELFF	TGTGCCAGCAGCTATGACTTCGCTGTCTCGGGCCGGGGCACCGGGGAGCTGTTTTTT
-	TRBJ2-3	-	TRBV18	CASSPGDTQYF	TGTGCCAGCTCACCGGGGGATACGCAGTATTTT
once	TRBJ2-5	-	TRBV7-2	CASSLAQETGQETQYF	TGTGCCAGCAGCTTAGCGCAGGAAACAGGCCAAGAGACCCAGTACTTC
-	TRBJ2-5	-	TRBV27	CASRSGQETQYF	TGTGCCAGCAGGTCCGGCCAAGAGACCCAGTACTTC
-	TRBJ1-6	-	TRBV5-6	CASSLFNRYSPLHF	TGTGCCAGCAGCCTGTTTAACAGGTATTCACCCCTCCACTTT
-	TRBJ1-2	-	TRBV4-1	CASSPGGIEANYGYTF	TGCGCCAGCAGCCCGGGAGGGATCGAGGCTAACTATGGCTACACCTTC
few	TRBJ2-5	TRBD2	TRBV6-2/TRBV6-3	CASSYSAGGVETQYF	TGTGCCAGCAGTTACTCAGCGGGGGGTGTAGAGACCCAGTACTTC
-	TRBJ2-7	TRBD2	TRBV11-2	CASSFGTTFEQYF	TGTGCCAGCAGCTTCGGGACTACCTTTGAGCAGTACTTC
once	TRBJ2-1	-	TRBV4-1	CASSQAGVDEQFF	TGCGCCAGCAGCCAAGCGGGGGTGGATGAGCAGTTCTTC
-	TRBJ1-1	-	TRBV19	CASSSRPLGFMNTEAFF	TGTGCCAGTAGTAGCCGGCCGCTAGGATTTATGAACACTGAAGCTTTCTTT
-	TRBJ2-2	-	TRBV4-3	CASSQDLISGELFF	TGCGCCAGCAGCCAAGATTTGATCTCCGGGGAGCTGTTTTTT
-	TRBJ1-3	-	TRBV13	CASSLQGNSYF	TGTGCCAGCAGCTTACAGGGGAATTCGTATTTT
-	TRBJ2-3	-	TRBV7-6	CASSWGVNTDTQYF	TGTGCCAGCAGTTGGGGTGTTAACACAGATACGCAGTATTTT
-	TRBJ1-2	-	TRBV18	CASSPPEIGYTF	TGTGCCAGCTCACCCCCAGAAATTGGCTACACCTTC
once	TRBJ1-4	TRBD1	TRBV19	CASSPDRGGEKLFF	TGTGCCAGTAGTCCGGACAGGGGTGGTGAAAAACTGTTTTTT
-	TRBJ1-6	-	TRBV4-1	CASSQDGSPEQNSPLHF	TGCGCCAGCAGCCAAGATGGCAGCCCTGAACAAAATTCACCCCTCCACTTT
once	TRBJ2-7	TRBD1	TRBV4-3	CASSPGTVSYEQYF	TGCGCCAGCAGCCCTGGGACAGTGTCCTACGAGCAGTACTTC
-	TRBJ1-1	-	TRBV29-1	CSVSHTEAFF	TGCAGCGTTTCTCACACTGAAGCTTTCTTT
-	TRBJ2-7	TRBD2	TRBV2	CASSEPVGGKYEQYF	TGTGCCAGCAGTGAACCGGTCGGGGGGAAGTACGAGCAGTACTTC
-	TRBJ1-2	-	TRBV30	CAWRGRGTENNYGYTF	TGTGCCTGGAGGGGTAGGGGAACGGAGAACAACTATGGCTACACCTTC
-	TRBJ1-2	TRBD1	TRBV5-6	CASSFRGLAGYTF	TGTGCCAGCAGCTTCAGGGGGCTGGCTGGCTACACCTTC
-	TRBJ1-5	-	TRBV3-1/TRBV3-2	CASSRQFNQPQHF	TGTGCCAGCAGTCGACAGTTTAATCAGCCCCAGCATTTT
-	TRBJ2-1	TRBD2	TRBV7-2	CASSPDSGGSYNEQFF	TGTGCCAGCAGCCCCGATAGCGGGGGGTCCTACAATGAGCAGTTCTTC
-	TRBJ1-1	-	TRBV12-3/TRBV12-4	CASRGGTEAFF	TGTGCCAGCAGGGGGGGCACTGAAGCTTTCTTT
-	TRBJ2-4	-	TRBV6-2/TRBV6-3	CASSSFLQSSQENIQYF	TGTGCCAGCAGTTCCTTTTTACAGTCTTCTCAGGAAAACATTCAGTACTTC
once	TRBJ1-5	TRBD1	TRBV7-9	CASSSDRGGQPQHF	TGTGCCAGCAGCTCTGACAGGGGGGGACAGCCCCAGCATTTT
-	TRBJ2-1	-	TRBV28	CASRGASSYNEQFF	TGTGCCAGCAGGGGGGCGAGCTCCTACAATGAGCAGTTCTTC
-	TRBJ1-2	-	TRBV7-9	CASSLYDSNYGYTF	TGTGCCAGCAGCTTATACGACAGTAACTATGGCTACACCTTC
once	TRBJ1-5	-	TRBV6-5	CASTFFRGENQPQHF	TGTGCCAGCACCTTCTTCAGGGGTGAGAATCAGCCCCAGCATTTT
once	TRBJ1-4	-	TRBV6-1	CASSEVPDEKLFF	TGTGCCAGCAGTGAGGTCCCGGATGAAAAACTGTTTTTT
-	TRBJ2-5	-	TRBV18	CASSRGWHQETQYF	TGTGCCAGCTCACGGGGGTGGCACCAAGAGACCCAGTACTTC
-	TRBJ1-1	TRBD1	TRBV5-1	CASSLSMTGGNTEAFF	TGCGCCAGCAGCTTGTCCATGACAGGGGGCAACACTGAAGCTTTCTTT
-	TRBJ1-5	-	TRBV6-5	CASRGRYNQPQHF	TGTGCCAGCCGAGGACGGTACAATCAGCCCCAGCATTTT